This T cell receptor (beta chain) was profiled in a study of blood T cells in healthy people across ages. This clonotype has a handful of counts. Through a sample-barcoded 5' primer and a J-beta primer mix, a second PCR was run for about 7 to 12 cycles. One entry per CDR3 protein, called by TCRdb with MiXCR from the 5' RACE reads. The table includes some 290,000 distinct CDR3 sequences, around 27% detected once. The CDR3 is 13 residues long. In germline, CDR1 is DFQATT, CDR2 SNEGSKA (reference sequence). Trimming removed 7 bases at V and 6 bases at J, with 18 bases between. This chain links TRBV20-1 with TRBJ1-2, with D unresolved. This sequence was found in a woman aged 70-85 years in good health. The sample taken for sequencing was blood. The CDR3 nucleotides read TGCAGTGTTCCGCTGCGGGATATCGATGGCTACACCTTC. It encodes CSVPLRDIDGYTF.